The 24 T cell receptor beta chains given below trace back to one sample, sequenced in a study of T-cell memory formation after mild COVID-19. One entry per CDR3 protein, called by TCRdb with MiXCR from the 5' RACE reads. In the table there are about 560,000 distinct CDR3 sequences, around 16% of which are singletons. Sequenced input: PBMCs or a T cell subset sorted from them (not recorded which). The source is an adult woman who had mild COVID-19 (a few samples of this study predate the infection). Cell type and time point are not known.

The chain combines TRBV12-3 or TRBV12-4 with TRBJ1-1, with 8 positions matching TRBD1. V lost 3 bases and J lost 6; bases outside the gene matches: 6. The CDR3 has 14 residues. This CDR3 reads CASSLSQGAPEAFF. In nucleotides, the CDR3 is TGTGCCAGCAGTTTGAGTCAGGGGGCACCTGAAGCTTTCTTT.

J is TRBJ2-1 and V is TRBV5-6; D possibly corresponds to TRBD2 (5 bases). V lost 5 bases and J 9 bases, leaving 18 bases between the germline ends. This CDR3 is built from 14 residues. Germline-derived CDR1 and CDR2 are SGHDT and YYEEEE. The CDR3 sequence: CASSQRTLQSEQFF. The CDR3 nucleotides are TGTGCCAGCAGTCAACGGACTCTACAGAGTGAGCAGTTCTTC.

This clonotype has just a few counts. The chain uses TRBV7-2 and TRBJ2-3, with 10 positions matching TRBD1. V shed 1 base and J 2 bases; nucleotides not matched to a gene: 3. The CDR3 totals 16 residues. CDR1 and CDR2 from the germline V gene are SGHTA and FQGNSA. The CDR3, as DNA: TGTGCCAGCAGCTTAGTCGGGACAGGGGCCACAGATACGCAGTATTTT. Translation gives CASSLVGTGATDTQYF.

The chain links TRBV12-3 or TRBV12-4 to TRBJ1-2; D is uncertain. V dropped 6 bases and J dropped 8 bases, with 13 bases sitting between them. CDR3 length: 12 amino acids. The CDR3 sequence is CASSREVGGYTF. In DNA, the CDR3 is TGTGCCAGCAGCCGAGAGGTGGGCGGCTACACCTTC.

This clonotype turned up a few times. The rearrangement links TRBV10-3 to TRBJ1-1, with 7 bases matching TRBD1. The CDR3 is made up of 14 amino acids. Germline V gene sequence: CDR1 ENHRY, CDR2 SYGVKD. V lost 4 bases and J lost 1; bases outside the gene matches: 3. The CDR3 DNA follows: TGTGCCATCAGTGGGGACAGTACGAACACTGAAGCTTTCTTT. Its protein product is CAISGDSTNTEAFF.

The rearrangement links TRBV3-1 to TRBJ1-4; 7 bases align to TRBD1. The germline CDR1 and CDR2 sequences are LGHDT and YNNKEL (reference sequence). V lost 4 bases and J lost 4; bases outside the gene matches: 6. The CDR3 extends over 15 amino acids. In DNA form, the CDR3 reads TGTGCCAGCAGCCCGTGGGACAGTAATAATGAAAAACTGTTTTTT. It is translated as CASSPWDSNNEKLFF.

This clonotype was seen more than once but under ten times. The rearrangement uses TRBV30 and TRBJ1-1, with D possibly matching TRBD1 (6 bases). Trimming removed 3 bases from V and 0 bases from J, with 11 bases in between. The germline gives CDR1 GTSNPN, CDR2 SVGIG (reference sequence). This CDR3 comprises 14 residues. Here the CDR3 DNA reads TGTGCCTGGAGCGCCGGACAGATGAACACTGAAGCTTTCTTT. Translating it yields CAWSAGQMNTEAFF.

The chain's CDR3 is CASSQGLAYGTQYF. CDR3 nucleotide sequence: TGTGCCAGCAGCCAGGGACTAGCTTACGGGACCCAGTACTTC. The rearrangement uses TRBV7-2 and TRBJ2-5, with 9 bases matching TRBD2. From germline, CDR1 is SGHTA and CDR2 FQGNSA. V shed 5 bases, J shed 7 bases, and the junction held 8 bases outside the gene matches. This CDR3 is 14 amino acids long.

The chain is built from TRBV29-1 and TRBJ1-1, with D unresolved. V lost 3 bases and J lost 3, with 8 bases in between. The CDR3 is 12 residues long. The germline V gene has CDR1 SQVTM and CDR2 ANQGSEA. CDR3 coding DNA: TGCAGCGTTGAGTACAGCTACACTGAAGCTTTCTTT. Translated: CSVEYSYTEAFF.

The chain is built from TRBV20-1 and TRBJ2-1, with 10 bases lining up with TRBD2. The CDR3 extends over 15 amino acids. CDR1 and CDR2 from the germline V gene are DFQATT and SNEGSKA (reference sequence). V shed 3 bases, J shed 4 bases, and the junction held 6 bases outside the gene matches. The CDR3 coding sequence is TGCAGTGCTAGGTCTAGCGGGAGAATTTACAATGAGCAGTTCTTC. It codes for CSARSSGRIYNEQFF.

V and J are TRBV24-1 and TRBJ1-5, with D tentatively TRBD1 (5 bases). The CDR3 runs to 14 residues. Per the germline V gene, CDR1 is KGHDR and CDR2 is SFDVKD. Trimming shortened V by 5 bases and J by 7 bases, and 14 bases separated the two germline ends. The DNA for the CDR3 is TGTGCCACCAGTGGGGACCAACAATCACAGCCCCAGCATTTT. This encodes CATSGDQQSQPQHF.

This clonotype was recorded a few times. The CDR3 sequence is CASTPDSGANTIYF. The CDR3 DNA is TGTGCCAGCACCCCCGACAGTGGAGCAAACACCATATATTTT. This chain joins TRBV12-3 or TRBV12-4 and TRBJ1-3, with TRBD1 as a possible D gene (5 bases). This CDR3 comprises 14 residues. Trimming stripped 7 bases from V and 6 bases from J, with 16 bases between.

The table lists this clonotype with a few counts. V is TRBV4-3 and J is TRBJ2-1, with 11 bases matching TRBD2. Germline assignment: CDR1 LGHNA and CDR2 YSLEER. The CDR3 contains 16 residues. The junction had 9 bases not matched to a gene; V was cut back by 6 bases and J by 5 bases. DNA for the CDR3: TGCGCCAGCAGTCGCCTAGCGGGAGGATCCAACAATGAGCAGTTCTTC. It codes for CASSRLAGGSNNEQFF.

The CDR3: CASSFVGFGNTIYF. The CDR3 DNA sequence: TGTGCCAGCAGTTTTGTGGGGTTCGGAAACACCATATATTTT. This chain joins TRBV12-3 or TRBV12-4 and TRBJ1-3; D ambiguous. CDR3 size: 14 residues. V shed 3 bases and J shed 4 bases, with 10 bases lying between them.

This clonotype was detected only a few times. The genes are TRBV5-6 and TRBJ1-4; 7 bases fit TRBD1. V was pared by 4 bases and J by 0 bases, with 6 bases of the junction left unmatched. Germline V CDR1 and CDR2: SGHDT, YYEEEE. The CDR3 length is 16 residues. CDR3 residues: CASSTGTAATNEKLFF. In DNA, the CDR3 is TGTGCCAGCAGCACCGGGACAGCCGCAACTAATGAAAAACTGTTTTTT. The full variable domain, completed using reference TRBV5-6 and TRBJ1-4, is DAGVTQSPTHLIKTRGQQVTLRCSPKSGHDTVSWYQQALGQGPQFIFQYYEEEERQRGNFPDRFSGHQFPNYSSELNVNALLLGDSALYLCASSTGTAATNEKLFFGSGTQLSVL.

This clonotype was counted a few times. The rearrangement links TRBV12-3 or TRBV12-4 to TRBJ2-1; no clear D gene. This CDR3 contains 14 residues. Trimming took off 3 bases at V and 3 bases at J, with 9 bases between the two ends. The chain's CDR3 is CASSFAVHYNEQFF. DNA for the CDR3: TGTGCCAGCAGTTTCGCTGTTCACTACAATGAGCAGTTCTTC.

This clonotype was recorded a few times. This chain uses TRBV4-1 with TRBJ2-7, with D tentatively TRBD1 (5 bases). Between the trimmed V and J ends, which lost 1 base and 5 bases, there was a span of 15 bases. Looked up from germline, CDR1 is MGHRA and CDR2 is YSYEKL. This CDR3 spans 15 amino acids. The CDR3: CASSQAMGLTHEQYF. In nucleotides, the CDR3 is TGCGCCAGCAGCCAAGCGATGGGGCTAACCCACGAGCAGTACTTC.

The chain employs TRBV4-1 and TRBJ1-1; 9 nucleotides match TRBD1. This CDR3 spans 15 amino acids. The V and J ends lost 3 bases and 7 bases, in that order; junction bases with no gene match: 9. Germline-derived CDR1 and CDR2 are MGHRA and YSYEKL. CDR3 DNA: TGCGCCAGCAGCCAGCACCCGGGACAGGGTGATGAAGCTTTCTTT. Its protein product is CASSQHPGQGDEAFF.

This clonotype was observed a few times. The J gene is TRBJ1-1, the V gene TRBV7-9; TRBD1 matches at 8 bases. The CDR3 is made up of 16 amino acids. J was trimmed by 0 bases and V by 6 bases; bases with no gene match: 9. The germline V gene encodes CDR1 SEHNR and CDR2 FQNEAQ (reference sequence). CDR3 nucleotides: TGTGCCAGCAGACCTCGGACAGGGCAAGTGAACACTGAAGCTTTCTTT. Amino acids: CASRPRTGQVNTEAFF.

The chain carries TRBV7-9 and TRBJ1-6, with 7 bases fitting TRBD1. The V segment lost 5 bases and the J segment 7 bases; nucleotides outside the gene matches: 5. This CDR3 has 14 amino acids. The germline CDR1 and CDR2 sequences are SEHNR and FQNEAQ (reference sequence). The CDR3 DNA sequence: TGTGCCAGCAGCCTAGGGGGCGTAAATTCACCCCTCCACTTT. It yields the protein CASSLGGVNSPLHF.

This clonotype was recorded at least ten times. J is TRBJ2-7 and V is TRBV12-3 or TRBV12-4; 7 bases agree with TRBD2. V was pared by 2 bases and J by 0 bases, with 13 bases of the junction left unmatched. The CDR3 extends over 18 amino acids. CDR3: CASSLSLGGGSDSYEQYF. The CDR3 DNA is TGTGCCAGCAGTTTATCTCTGGGTGGCGGGAGTGACTCCTACGAGCAGTACTTC.

V and J are TRBV5-1 and TRBJ1-3; D uncertain. Germline V gene sequence: CDR1 SGHRS, CDR2 YFSETQ. Trimming took off 1 base at V and 2 bases at J, with 10 bases between the two ends. The CDR3 runs 15 residues. In DNA form, the CDR3 reads TGCGCCAGCAGCTTGACGGACCCAACTGGAAACACCATATATTTT. Residues: CASSLTDPTGNTIYF. The whole variable domain, remainder taken from reference TRBV5-1 and TRBJ1-3, is KAGVTQTPRYLIKTRGQQVTLSCSPISGHRSVSWYQQTPGQGLQFLFEYFSETQRNKGNFPGRFSGRQFSNSRSEMNVSTLELGDSALYLCASSLTDPTGNTIYFGEGSWLTVV.

This clonotype was observed a handful of times. The chain combines TRBV7-9 with TRBJ1-2; D unclear. In germline, CDR1 is SEHNR, CDR2 FQNEAQ (reference sequence). V was trimmed by 4 bases and J by 4 bases, leaving 4 bases between them. This CDR3 has 11 residues. CDR3 sequence (DNA): TGTGCCAGCAGCTCCATCTATGGCTACACCTTC. It yields the protein CASSSIYGYTF.

The rearrangement joins TRBV14 to TRBJ2-7; D is undetermined. This CDR3 comprises 13 residues. Trimming stripped 4 bases from V and 2 bases from J, with 9 bases between. Germline values: CDR1 SGHDN, CDR2 FVKESK. DNA for the CDR3: TGTGCCAGCAGCCCCCGCGCAGCCTACGAGCAGTACTTC. This translates into CASSPRAAYEQYF.